These 31 T cell receptor beta chains were all obtained from the same sample, sequenced in a study of tumor-infiltrating lymphocytes in primary liver carcinoma. Researchers generated TCR beta cDNA from about 530 ng of total RNA, relying on a constant-region primer. Investigators got TCR beta libraries out of three nested multiplex PCR rounds, done with slightly modified ARM-PCR. The opening two PCR rounds, 10 cycles each, paired TRBV1-TRBV30 forward primers with a C-beta reverse primer. TCRdb reprocessed the multiplex PCR reads with MiXCR, giving one entry per CDR3 protein. The table has fewer than 350,000 distinct CDR3 sequences, roughly two thirds seen once. Unsorted whole blood supplied the blood RNA, and germline DNA was isolated too. What was sequenced was peripheral blood. Source of these receptors: a middle-aged man with primary liver carcinoma and hepatitis B virus infection.

This clonotype was seen only once. A much more abundant neighbour one base away suggests this may be a read error. V is TRBV4-1 and J is TRBJ2-1; possibly TRBD2 for D (6 bases). This CDR3 is built from 15 residues. The germline V gene has CDR1 MGHRA and CDR2 YSYEKL. The CDR3 DNA is TGCGCCAGCAGCCAAGGGGAGGCGTCCTACGATGAGCAGTTCTTC. Protein sequence: CASSQGEASYDEQFF.

As to this clonotype: With a much larger clone just one base away, this may be a read error. The rearrangement uses TRBV6-5 and TRBJ2-7; TRBD2 aligns across 7 bases. The V gene's germline CDR1 is MNHEY and CDR2 SVGAGI. The CDR3 is 14 amino acids. J lost 4 bases, V lost 2 bases, and 5 bases had no gene match. The CDR3 nucleotides are TGTGCCAGCAGTTACATCGCGGGAGAATACGAGCAGTACTTC. This translates into CASSYIAGEYEQYF.

This clonotype was seen more than once but under ten times. The V call is TRBV30, the J call TRBJ2-7; 8 bases are shared with TRBD2. Trimming at V came to 3 bases and at J to 7 bases, leaving 2 bases not matched to a gene. The CDR3 contains 11 residues. Germline-derived CDR1 and CDR2 are GTSNPN and SVGIG (reference sequence). The chain's CDR3 is CAWSGGGEQYF. The CDR3 coding sequence is TGTGCCTGGAGCGGGGGGGGAGAGCAGTACTTC.

A note on this clonotype: A much larger clone lies one base from this, so it may be a read error. This sequence joins TRBV5-4 and TRBJ1-2; TRBD1 is a possible D gene (6 bases). This CDR3 comprises 16 residues. Germline CDR1 SGHNT, CDR2 YYREEE (reference sequence). The DNA of the CDR3 is TGTGACAGCAGCTTGGTTTCGGGGGCATCTAACTATGGCTACACCTTC. Translated: CDSSLVSGASNYGYTF.

Worth noting for this clonotype: It is likely a read error, because the conserved phenylalanine at the end of the CDR3 is missing. The V gene is TRBV6-6, the J gene TRBJ2-1; D unresolved. This CDR3 spans 12 amino acids. V lost 9 bases and J 10 bases, leaving 16 bases between the germline ends. The germline V gene has CDR1 MNHNY and CDR2 SVGAGI (reference sequence). CDR3 sequence (DNA): TGTGCCAGTAGCCCCCTCAGAGGCGAGCAGTTCTTA. Residues: CASSPLRGEQFL.

As to this clonotype: One junction end does not reproduce the germline sequence, and a read error may be involved. This chain links TRBV11-1 with TRBJ2-2; 7 bases agree with TRBD1. Germline V gene sequence: CDR1 SGHAT, CDR2 FQDESV (reference sequence). The CDR3 sequence is 14 residues long. The CDR3 nucleotides read TGTGCCTGCAGCCCAAACAGGGGAACCGGGGAGCCGTTTTTT. This codes for CACSPNRGTGEPFF.

A word on this clonotype: Just one base apart from a much larger clone, this may be a read error. The chain combines TRBV29-1 with TRBJ2-3; D remains ambiguous. Germline V gives CDR1 SQVTM, CDR2 ANQGSEA. The length of the CDR3 is 12 residues. The chain's CDR3 is CSVEKPGDMQYF. DNA of the CDR3: TGCAGCGTTGAGAAGCCCGGAGATATGCAGTATTTT.

Worth noting for this clonotype: A read error may account for a junction end that differs from germline. The rearrangement joins TRBV7-8 to TRBJ2-7; no definite D call. Germline loops: CDR1 SGHVS, CDR2 FQNEAQ. This CDR3 spans 13 amino acids. CDR3 loop: CASSVGRVSEQCF. For the CDR3, the DNA is TGTGCCAGCAGCGTCGGACGCGTCTCCGAGCAGTGCTTC.

Points on this clonotype: A much larger clone lies one base from this, so it may be a read error. The rearrangement links TRBV29-1 to TRBJ1-1; D remains unclear. Germline V CDR1 and CDR2: SQVTM, ANQGSEA. The CDR3 extends over 11 amino acids. V was clipped by 8 bases and J by 5 bases, with 12 bases between them. For the CDR3, the DNA is TGCAGCATACGATTAAGGACTGAAGCTTTCTTT. It translates to CSIRLRTEAFF.

The J gene is TRBJ2-7, the V gene TRBV16, with D perhaps TRBD2 (6 bases). Germline V gives CDR1 KGHSY, CDR2 FQNENV. CDR3 length equals 16 residues. Trimming took off 3 bases at V and 4 bases at J, with 19 bases between the two ends. The DNA of the CDR3 is TGTGCCAGCAGCCACCCCGAAGGAGGGTTTGGTTACGAGCAGTACTTC. Translation: CASSHPEGGFGYEQYF.

This clonotype occurred a few times. The V call is TRBV28, the J call TRBJ2-6, with D perhaps TRBD1 (6 bases). Germline assignment: CDR1 MDHEN and CDR2 SYDVKM. The CDR3 sequence is 15 residues long. V shed 4 bases and J shed 2 bases, with 9 bases lying between them. In nucleotides, the CDR3 is TGTGCCAGCAGTTCTCGACAGGCTGGGGCCAACGTCCTGACTTTC. Amino acids: CASSSRQAGANVLTF.

This clonotype was detected only once. One junction end does not reproduce the germline sequence, and a read error may be involved. The chain recombines TRBV11-2 with TRBJ2-7; D unclear. From germline, CDR1 is SGHAT and CDR2 FQNNGV. The CDR3 contains 16 residues. The CDR3 DNA follows: TGTGCCAGCAGCTTAGATCGGCAGGCGAGGATTTACGTGCAGTACTTC. It is translated as CASSLDRQARIYVQYF. Full variable domain (remainder filled in from reference TRBV11-2 and TRBJ2-7): EAGVAQSPRYKIIEKRQSVAFWCNPISGHATLYWYQQILGQGPKLLIQFQNNGVVDDSQLPKDRFSAERLKGVDSTLKIQPAKLEDSAVYLCASSLDRQARIYVQYFGPGTRLTVT.

The genes are TRBV20-1 and TRBJ2-3, with D perhaps matching TRBD2 (6 bases). CDR3 length equals 16 residues. Between the trimmed V and J ends, which lost 0 bases and 2 bases, there was a span of 15 bases. CDR1 is DFQATT and CDR2 is SNEGSKA in the germline V gene (reference sequence). The CDR3 region has the DNA TGCAGTGCTAGAGACTTCATGCGGGGCTACACAGATACGCAGTATTTT. It is translated as CSARDFMRGYTDTQYF.

This chain links TRBV7-9 with TRBJ2-1, with 12 bases fitting TRBD2. Germline V CDR1 and CDR2: SEHNR, FQNEAQ (reference sequence). J was trimmed by 15 bases and V by 3 bases; bases with no gene match: 6. This CDR3 region has 13 residues. This CDR3 is CASSFGTSGRTFF. The CDR3 DNA is TGTGCCAGCAGCTTCGGAACTAGCGGGAGGACGTTCTTC. Drawing the rest from reference TRBV7-9 and TRBJ2-1, the complete variable domain is DTGVSQNPRHKITKRGQNVTFRCDPISEHNRLYWYRQTLGQGPEFLTYFQNEAQLEKSRLLSDRFSAERPKGSFSTLEIQRTEQGDSAMYLCASSFGTSGRTFFGPGTRLTVL.

As regards this clonotype: This clone may be a read error of a much larger clone one base away. V usage is TRBV6-2 or TRBV6-3 and J usage is TRBJ1-3; no clear D gene. CDR3 length: 16 amino acids. The V gene's germline CDR1 is MNHEY and CDR2 SVGEGT. In nucleotides, the CDR3 is TGTGCCAGCAGTTACACGGGCGACCTCTCTGGAAACACCATGTATTTT. This translates into CASSYTGDLSGNTMYF.

This chain connects TRBV19 to TRBJ2-1; maybe TRBD1 (6 bases). V gave up 7 bases and J gave up 4 bases, with 8 bases separating them. The germline CDR1 and CDR2 sequences are LNHDA and SQIVND (reference sequence). The CDR3 is 12 amino acids. The CDR3 DNA sequence: TGTGCCAGTAACGGACAGTACAATGAGCAGTTCTTC. The encoded protein is CASNGQYNEQFF.

The rearrangement links TRBV30 to TRBJ2-3, with D tentatively TRBD1 (6 bases). Germline V gene data show CDR1 as GTSNPN and CDR2 as SVGIG (reference sequence). The CDR3 extends over 13 amino acids. Trimming removed 5 bases at V and 0 bases at J, with 9 bases between. The CDR3 nucleotides read TGTGCCTGGGTGGGGGCGAGCACAGATACGCAGTATTTT. As protein: CAWVGASTDTQYF.

A note on this clonotype: A much larger clone lies a single base off, so this may be a read error. The chain couples TRBV29-1 to TRBJ2-7, with D maybe TRBD1 (6 bases). The CDR3 length is 15 residues. The germline V gene has CDR1 SQVTM and CDR2 ANQGSEA. CDR3 region: CSVEDPGQSQYDQYF. The CDR3 DNA reads TGCAGCGTTGAAGATCCCGGACAGTCCCAATACGACCAGTACTTC.

Points on this clonotype: A read error may explain this, as a much larger clone is one base away. The V gene is TRBV29-1, the J gene TRBJ2-7, with D perhaps matching TRBD2 (6 bases). Germline lookup yields CDR1 SQVTM and CDR2 ANQGSEA. The CDR3 contains 11 residues. Trimming took 4 bases from V and 4 from J, leaving 8 bases between them. The CDR3: CSVGGVYEQYF. CDR3 in DNA: TGCAGCGTTGGGGGGGTTTACGAGCAGTACTTC.

To note about this clonotype: The CDR3 does not end in the conserved phenylalanine or tryptophan, so this is likely a read error. The gene calls are TRBV6-6 and TRBJ1-1; perhaps TRBD1 as D (5 bases). Germline CDR1 and CDR2: MNHNY and SVGAGI (reference sequence). The germline V and J ends were trimmed by 5 bases and 1 base, with 14 bases remaining between them. This CDR3 comprises 15 residues. The DNA for the CDR3 is TGTGCCAGCAGTCTCTGGGACCCCCAGAACACTGAAGCTTTCTAT. Its protein is CASSLWDPQNTEAFY.

CDR3 in DNA: TGTGCCAGCAAAACCGGGACAGACGACTACGAGCAGTACTTC. This sequence encodes CASKTGTDDYEQYF. The J gene is TRBJ2-7, the V gene TRBV28, with TRBD1 identical over 7 bases. The CDR3 extends over 14 amino acids. CDR1 MDHEN and CDR2 SYDVKM come from the germline V gene. Unmatched junction bases numbered 9, after V lost 7 bases and J lost 3 bases.

This clonotype was counted a single time. A read error may produce the germline difference seen at one junction end. The chain has TRBV12-3 or TRBV12-4 and TRBJ2-1; TRBD2 matches 11 bases. The CDR3 runs 15 residues. CDR3 nucleotides: TGTGCCAGCAGTCTACTAGCGGGAGTTGAGGGTGAGCTGTTCTTC. Its translation is CASSLLAGVEGELFF.

On this clonotype: A much larger clone differs from this one at a single base, so this may be a read error. This chain links TRBV14 with TRBJ1-1, with 9 bases fitting TRBD1. The CDR3 loop spans 17 amino acids. Looked up from germline, CDR1 is SGHDN and CDR2 is FVKESK. CDR3 sequence: CAGSPLGTGRMNTEAFF. The CDR3 nucleotides are TGTGCCGGCAGCCCCCTCGGGACAGGGCGCATGAACACTGAAGCTTTCTTT.

The J gene is TRBJ1-4, the V gene TRBV4-3; D gene uncertain. The CDR3 spans 16 residues. Trimming stripped 7 bases from V and 4 bases from J, with 19 bases between. Germline lookup yields CDR1 LGHNA and CDR2 YSLEER. In nucleotides, the CDR3 is TGCGCCAGCAACCGAGGTCGGACGCTTCTTAATGAAAAACTGTTTTTT. It yields the protein CASNRGRTLLNEKLFF.

This clonotype was counted a few times. The junction departs from germline at one end; a sequencing error may be responsible. This chain links TRBV11-1 with TRBJ2-2, with D maybe TRBD2 (6 bases). CDR1 is SGHAT, CDR2 FQDESV, per germline (reference sequence). The CDR3 is 13 residues long. CDR3 nucleotide sequence: TGTGTCAGCAGCGGGTCGAACACCGGGGAGCTGTTTTTT. Translating gives CVSSGSNTGELFF.

The chain links TRBV13 to TRBJ2-1; 8 bases align to TRBD2. With 7 bases clipped from V and 8 bases from J, the junction kept 7 bases outside the gene matches. Germline V gives CDR1 PRHDT, CDR2 FYEKMQ (reference sequence). The CDR3 runs 13 residues. The CDR3 sequence is CASKRGSNHEQFF. The CDR3 DNA sequence: TGTGCCAGCAAGCGGGGGAGTAACCATGAGCAGTTCTTC. The full variable domain, with the rest looked up from reference TRBV13 and TRBJ2-1, is AAGVIQSPRHLIKEKRETATLKCYPIPRHDTVYWYQQGPGQDPQFLISFYEKMQSDKGSIPDRFSAQQFSDYHSELNMSSLELGDSALYFCASKRGSNHEQFFGPGTRLTVL.

This clonotype was detected ten times or more. The chain links TRBV4-2 to TRBJ2-3; TRBD2 matches 8 bases. The J segment lost 2 bases and the V segment lost 1 base, leaving 5 bases of the junction unmatched. Germline V gene sequence: CDR1 LGHNA, CDR2 YNFKEQ. The CDR3 contains 16 residues. CDR3 bases: TGTGCCAGCAGCCAAGCGGACGGGAGGGCCACAGATACGCAGTATTTT. Its protein product is CASSQADGRATDTQYF.

This clonotype was seen more than once but under ten times. The rearrangement joins TRBV6-5 to TRBJ1-2; D is uncertain. Trimming cost V 2 bases and J 4 bases, with 14 bases left between them. CDR3 size: 15 residues. Germline V gives CDR1 MNHEY, CDR2 SVGAGI. The CDR3 loop reads CASSYDSGITYGYTF. Here the CDR3 DNA reads TGTGCCAGCAGTTACGACTCTGGGATCACCTATGGCTACACCTTC.

Comments on this clonotype: A much larger clone lies one base from this, so it may be a read error. The chain is built from TRBV29-1 and TRBJ1-4; D is unclear. Germline assignment: CDR1 SQVTM and CDR2 ANQGSEA. V dropped 2 bases and J dropped 3 bases, with 13 bases sitting between them. The CDR3 is made up of 15 amino acids. The CDR3: CSVEYNTASNEKLFF. The CDR3 nucleotides read TGCAGCGTTGAATATAACACAGCGTCTAATGAAAAACTGTTTTTT.

This chain links TRBV6-6 with TRBJ2-1; a possible D gene is TRBD2 (5 bases). The CDR3 length is 15 residues. Trimming left V 6 bases short and J 4 bases short, with 16 bases between. Germline CDR1 and CDR2: MNHNY and SVGAGI (reference sequence). CDR3 sequence reads: CASRVINGVYNEQFF. CDR3 coding DNA: TGTGCCAGCAGGGTGATTAACGGGGTATACAATGAGCAGTTCTTC.

With regard to this clonotype: An end of the junction does not agree with germline; a read error may underlie this. The V call is TRBV11-1, the J call TRBJ2-7, with a possible D match to TRBD2 (5 bases). This CDR3 has 15 residues. Per the germline V gene, CDR1 is SGHAT and CDR2 is FQDESV (reference sequence). The CDR3 sequence: CASSLNGLNSYEQYF. The CDR3 bases are TGTGCCAGTAGCTTAAATGGACTGAACTCCTACGAGCAGTACTTC.